These T cell receptor beta chains were read from a single sample in a study of OX40 agonist ivuxolimab in advanced cancers. TCRdb's copy holds only in-frame clones and misses some; the assay was immunoSEQ multiplex PCR. This repertoire shows tens of thousands of clones, approximately 89% found once; its top ten account for 10% to 15%. The sequencing here drew on CD4+ or CD8+ T cells sorted from blood, taken in a trial of the OX40 agonist ivuxolimab. These receptors all stem from an adult with an advanced solid tumor such as melanoma, head and neck, liver or kidney cancer. CDR3s include the opening cysteine and the closing phenylalanine or tryptophan. A D gene is named only where the DNA matches it firmly. Size is stated for part of the rows, as once, few or many counts, or as a class when the clone is expanded.

J	size	V	D	CDR3	DNA
TRBJ2-2	once	TRBV5-4	-	CASSLLQKNTGELFF	TGTGCCAGCAGCTTACTACAGAAAAACACCGGGGAGCTGTTTTTT
TRBJ1-4	-	TRBV10-2	-	CASSDTPRGVREKLFF	TGCGCCAGCAGCGATACACCGAGGGGTGTTCGTGAAAAACTGTTTTTT
TRBJ2-7	-	TRBV28	TRBD2	CASSLLAGRYEQYF	TGTGCCAGCAGTTTACTAGCGGGACGCTACGAGCAGTACTTC
TRBJ1-6	once	TRBV6-5	-	CASRTYNSPLHF	TGTGCCAGCAGGACCTATAATTCACCCCTCCACTTT
TRBJ2-2	-	TRBV19	-	CASSIRYTGELFF	TGTGCCAGTAGTATACGGTATACCGGGGAGCTGTTTTTT
TRBJ1-2	once	TRBV5-1	-	CASSYDPTGNYGYTF	TGCGCCAGCAGCTACGACCCAACAGGGAACTATGGCTACACCTTC
TRBJ2-2	-	TRBV10-2	-	CASSRGVGWANTGELFF	TGCGCCAGCAGCCGAGGGGTGGGGTGGGCGAACACCGGGGAGCTGTTTTTT
TRBJ1-1	-	TRBV5-1	-	CASSLGERNTEAFF	TGCGCCAGCAGCTTGGGGGAGAGGAACACTGAAGCTTTCTTT
TRBJ2-3	-	TRBV7-9	-	CASSGLRGQYF	TGTGCCAGCAGCGGGCTCCGGGGGCAGTATTTT
TRBJ1-3	-	TRBV5-1	-	CASSLVGDSGNTIYF	TGCGCCAGCAGCTTGGTGGGGGACTCTGGAAACACCATATATTTT
TRBJ2-5	-	TRBV6-1	-	CASSDRPGLETQYF	TGTGCCAGCAGTGATCGGCCAGGGTTGGAGACCCAGTACTTC
TRBJ2-6	-	TRBV28	TRBD2	CASSSRLAGYSGANVLTF	TGTGCCAGCAGCTCAAGACTAGCGGGCTACTCTGGGGCCAACGTCCTGACTTTC
TRBJ2-3	-	TRBV28	-	CATVTAGAGTDTQYF	TGTGCCACAGTGACCGCCGGGGCGGGCACAGATACGCAGTATTTT
TRBJ1-2	-	TRBV28	TRBD1	CASSFGDRDYGYTF	TGTGCCAGCAGTTTCGGGGACAGGGACTATGGCTACACCTTC
TRBJ2-3	once	TRBV7-9	-	CASSLVQSTDTQYF	TGTGCCAGCAGCTTAGTGCAGAGCACAGATACGCAGTATTTT
TRBJ2-7	-	TRBV28	TRBD1	CASSYRGSYEQYF	TGTGCCAGCAGTTACAGGGGCTCCTACGAGCAGTACTTC
TRBJ2-4	-	TRBV7-9	TRBD1	CASSSTGVVAKNIQYF	TGTGCCAGCAGCTCCACAGGGGTCGTAGCCAAAAACATTCAGTACTTC
TRBJ1-2	-	TRBV18	TRBD1	CASSPTPGQKFYGYTF	TGTGCCAGCTCACCGACTCCGGGACAGAAATTCTATGGCTACACCTTC
TRBJ2-1	-	TRBV14	-	CASSQGTYNEQFF	TGTGCCAGCAGCCAAGGGACCTACAATGAGCAGTTCTTC
TRBJ2-5	-	TRBV5-1	TRBD1	CASSSLDTGDQETQYF	TGCGCCAGCAGCTCGCTCGACACAGGGGACCAAGAGACCCAGTACTTC
TRBJ2-1	-	TRBV19	TRBD1	CASVRGRGYNEQFF	TGTGCCAGCGTCAGGGGGCGCGGATACAATGAGCAGTTCTTC
TRBJ2-2	-	TRBV7-7	-	CASSPPGGELFF	TGTGCTAGCAGCCCCCCTGGTGGGGAGCTGTTTTTT
TRBJ1-1	-	TRBV7-3	-	CASSSYTNTEAFF	TGTGCCAGCAGCTCATACACGAACACTGAAGCTTTCTTT
TRBJ2-3	-	TRBV4-2	TRBD1	CASSSGTGTDTQYF	TGTGCCAGCAGTTCCGGGACAGGGACAGATACGCAGTATTTT
TRBJ2-1	-	TRBV6-6	-	CASSYIRNPNEQFF	TGTGCCAGCAGTTACATCCGCAACCCCAATGAGCAGTTCTTC
TRBJ1-1	-	TRBV15	-	CATRGQWNTEAFF	TGTGCCACACGGGGTCAATGGAACACTGAAGCTTTCTTT
TRBJ1-3	-	TRBV6-5	-	CASSSDAGNTIYF	TGTGCCAGCAGTTCCGACGCGGGAAACACCATATATTTT
TRBJ2-5	-	TRBV5-5	TRBD2	CASSNQPGTSGETQYF	TGTGCCAGCAGCAATCAGCCCGGGACTAGCGGGGAGACCCAGTACTTC
TRBJ1-6	-	TRBV5-1	-	CTSSRFTGRSPLHF	TGCACCAGCAGTCGATTCACCGGGCGTTCACCCCTCCACTTT
TRBJ2-1	-	TRBV6-5	TRBD2	CASSYASGERWDEQFF	TGTGCCAGCAGTTACGCTAGCGGGGAAAGGTGGGATGAGCAGTTCTTC
TRBJ1-1	-	TRBV19	TRBD1	CASSGQGSRNTEAFF	TGTGCCAGTAGTGGACAGGGCTCCCGGAACACTGAAGCTTTCTTT
TRBJ1-2	-	TRBV9	-	CASSEHFHGYTF	TGTGCCAGCAGCGAACACTTTCATGGCTACACCTTC
TRBJ2-1	-	TRBV9	-	CASSVGVGYYNEQFF	TGTGCCAGCAGCGTAGGGGTCGGTTACTACAATGAGCAGTTCTTC
TRBJ1-4	-	TRBV5-1	-	CASSLYRAEEKLFF	TGCGCCAGCAGCTTGTACAGGGCGGAGGAAAAACTGTTTTTT
TRBJ2-1	-	TRBV7-2	-	CASSLWIRSQQFF	TGTGCCAGCAGCCTATGGATCAGGTCTCAGCAGTTCTTC
TRBJ2-5	-	TRBV5-1	-	CASSLQGIGETQYF	TGCGCCAGCAGCTTGCAGGGGATAGGGGAGACCCAGTACTTC
TRBJ1-6	-	TRBV28	-	CASTRQNGSPLHF	TGTGCCAGCACGAGACAGAATGGATCACCCCTCCACTTT
TRBJ1-2	-	TRBV29-1	-	CSGGEGYGYTF	TGCAGCGGAGGGGAGGGGTATGGCTACACCTTC
TRBJ1-1	-	TRBV4-1	-	CASSQLPRGIIKGLTEAFF	TGCGCCAGCAGCCAACTACCGAGAGGGATTATTAAGGGGTTGACTGAAGCTTTCTTT
TRBJ2-7	-	TRBV20-1	-	CSVPRNEQYF	TGCAGTGTTCCGCGGAACGAGCAGTACTTC
TRBJ2-3	-	TRBV5-4	-	CASSQDSTDTQYF	TGTGCCAGCAGCCAAGATAGCACAGATACGCAGTATTTT
TRBJ2-7	-	TRBV28	TRBD1	CASRTGGVTYEQYF	TGTGCCAGCAGGACAGGGGGGGTTACGTACGAGCAGTACTTC
TRBJ2-1	-	TRBV28	-	CASSLWTRGGNEQFF	TGTGCCAGCAGTTTATGGACCCGAGGGGGGAATGAGCAGTTCTTC
TRBJ2-3	-	TRBV2	TRBD2	CASSFSGGAWADTQYF	TGTGCCAGCAGCTTTAGCGGGGGGGCCTGGGCAGATACGCAGTATTTT
TRBJ2-7	-	TRBV6-1	-	CASSEGPSYEQYF	TGTGCCAGCAGTGAGGGTCCGAGCTACGAGCAGTACTTC
TRBJ2-5	-	TRBV15	TRBD1	CATSRRQGETQYF	TGTGCCACCAGCAGGAGACAGGGGGAGACCCAGTACTTC
TRBJ1-1	few	TRBV7-9	-	CASSLFGAREEAFF	TGTGCCAGCAGCTTATTTGGGGCTCGGGAGGAAGCTTTCTTT
TRBJ1-5	-	TRBV19	TRBD1	CASSRTGGQPQHF	TGTGCCAGTAGCCGGACAGGGGGTCAGCCCCAGCATTTT
TRBJ2-3	-	TRBV7-8	-	CASSLDSSRDTQYF	TGTGCCAGCAGCTTAGATAGTAGCAGGGATACGCAGTATTTT
TRBJ1-4	-	TRBV15	-	CATSTFGTLGEKLFF	TGTGCCACCAGCACCTTTGGGACCTTGGGTGAAAAACTGTTTTTT
TRBJ2-7	-	TRBV7-2	-	CASSLRRGTGGDEQYF	TGTGCCAGCAGCTTAAGACGAGGTACGGGCGGGGACGAGCAGTACTTC